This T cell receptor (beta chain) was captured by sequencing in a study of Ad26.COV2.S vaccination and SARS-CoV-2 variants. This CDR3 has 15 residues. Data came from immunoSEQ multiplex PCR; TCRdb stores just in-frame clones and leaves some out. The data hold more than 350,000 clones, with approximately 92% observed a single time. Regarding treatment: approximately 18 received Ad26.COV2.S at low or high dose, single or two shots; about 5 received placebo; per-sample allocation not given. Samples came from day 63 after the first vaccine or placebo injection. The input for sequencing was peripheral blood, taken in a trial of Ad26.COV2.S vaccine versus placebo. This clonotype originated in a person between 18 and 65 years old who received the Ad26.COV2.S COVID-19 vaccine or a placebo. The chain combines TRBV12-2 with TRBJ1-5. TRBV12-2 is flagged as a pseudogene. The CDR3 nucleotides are TGTGCAAGTCGCTTAATGTGGGGTCACGGTCAGCCCCAGCATTTT. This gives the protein CASRLMWGHGQPQHF.